A selection of T cell receptor beta chains follows, all from one sample in a study of T cell responses to AZD1222 COVID-19 vaccine. Here immunoSEQ multiplex PCR was the method, and the copy in TCRdb shows in-frame clones only, minus some. The sample records 100,000 to 150,000 clones, roughly 87% being singletons. The sequencing here drew on peripheral blood, taken on day 0 of AZD1222 vaccination. The receptors come from an adult in good health. The CDR3 runs from the conserved cysteine through the conserved F or W.

TRBJ1-3 | TRBV4-2 | CASSPMEGVGNTIYF
TRBJ1-4 | TRBV6-1 | CASSEQGTTNEKLFF
TRBJ2-5 | TRBV9 | CASSATSGGAGETQYF
TRBJ2-3 | TRBV18 | CASSPERDTQYF
TRBJ1-3 | TRBV11-2 | CASSLEGGGNTIYF
TRBJ2-7 | TRBV2 | CASSERGSSYEQYF
TRBJ1-6 | TRBV15 | CATSGKGQTTGSPLHF
TRBJ1-5 | TRBV7-3 | CASSRDRNQPQHF
TRBJ2-1 | TRBV7-2 | CASSFSRDNEQFF
TRBJ2-7 | TRBV7-9 | CASSLRDRYEQYF
TRBJ2-3 | TRBV5-1 | CASSLVGGDTQYF
TRBJ2-7 | TRBV9 | CASSAHGTSSYEQYF
TRBJ1-5 | TRBV7-2 | CASSLGVRGGLGQPQHF
TRBJ1-5 | TRBV15 | CATSRVRGEDQPQHF
TRBJ2-1 | TRBV18 | CASSPLMPSGGPRSSYNEQFF
TRBJ2-5 | TRBV5-1 | CASSFGRRGGQETQYF
TRBJ2-3 | TRBV5-6 | CASSFRAITDTQYF
TRBJ2-1 | TRBV11-3 | CASSSPGIKNEQFF
TRBJ2-7 | TRBV15 | CATSREGDSSYEQYF